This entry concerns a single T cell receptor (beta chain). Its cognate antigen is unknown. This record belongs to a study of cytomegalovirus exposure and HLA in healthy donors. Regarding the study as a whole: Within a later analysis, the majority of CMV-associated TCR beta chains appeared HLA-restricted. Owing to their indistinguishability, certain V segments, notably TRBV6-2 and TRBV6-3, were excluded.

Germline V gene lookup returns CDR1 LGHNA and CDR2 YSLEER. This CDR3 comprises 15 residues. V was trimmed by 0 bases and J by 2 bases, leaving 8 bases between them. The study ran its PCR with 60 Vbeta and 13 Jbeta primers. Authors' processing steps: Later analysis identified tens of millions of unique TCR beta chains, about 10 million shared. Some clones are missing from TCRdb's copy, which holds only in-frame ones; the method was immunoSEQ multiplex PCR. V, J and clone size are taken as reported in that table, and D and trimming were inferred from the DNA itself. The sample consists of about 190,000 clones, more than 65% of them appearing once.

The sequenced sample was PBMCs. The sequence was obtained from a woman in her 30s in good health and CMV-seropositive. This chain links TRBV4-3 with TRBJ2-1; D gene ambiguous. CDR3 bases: TGCGCCAGCAGCCAAGACTCGGTTGCCTACAATGAGCAGTTCTTC. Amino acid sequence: CASSQDSVAYNEQFF.